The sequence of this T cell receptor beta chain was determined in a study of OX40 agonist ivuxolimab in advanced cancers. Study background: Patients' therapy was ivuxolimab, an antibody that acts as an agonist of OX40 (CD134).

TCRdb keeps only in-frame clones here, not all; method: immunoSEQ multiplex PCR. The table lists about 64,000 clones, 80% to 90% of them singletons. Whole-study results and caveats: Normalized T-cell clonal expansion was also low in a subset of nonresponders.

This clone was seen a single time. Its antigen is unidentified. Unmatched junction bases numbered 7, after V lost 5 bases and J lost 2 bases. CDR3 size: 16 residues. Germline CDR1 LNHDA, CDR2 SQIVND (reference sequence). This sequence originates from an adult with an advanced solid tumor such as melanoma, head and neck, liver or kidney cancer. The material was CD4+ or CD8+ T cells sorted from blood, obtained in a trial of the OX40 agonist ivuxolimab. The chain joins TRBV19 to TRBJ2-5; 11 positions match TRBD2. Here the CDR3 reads CASSVPGTSGQETQYF. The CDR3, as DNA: TGTGCCAGTAGTGTCCCCGGGACTAGCGGACAAGAGACCCAGTACTTC.